A single sample is the source of the 23 T cell receptor beta chains below, sequenced in a study of blood T cell repertoires in COVID-19. TCRdb's copy holds only in-frame clones and misses some; the assay was immunoSEQ multiplex PCR. Among hundreds of thousands of clones listed, 80% to 90% were seen once. Specimen: peripheral blood. Source of these receptors: a man in his fifties with COVID-19, enrolled during active disease.

The chain couples TRBV4-2 to TRBJ2-2; 9 bases fit TRBD1. V was clipped by 3 bases and J by 0 bases; unmatched bases: 8. Looked up from germline, CDR1 is LGHNA and CDR2 is YNFKEQ. The CDR3 covers 18 residues. For the CDR3, the DNA is TGTGCCAGCAGCCAGGTCGGGACAGGGTTGCCGAACACCGGGGAGCTGTTTTTT. It is translated as CASSQVGTGLPNTGELFF.

This chain links TRBV19 with TRBJ1-5, with D perhaps TRBD1 (6 bases). Trimming removed 5 bases from V and 4 bases from J, with 12 bases in between. CDR1 is LNHDA and CDR2 is SQIVND in the germline V gene (reference sequence). CDR3 length: 14 residues. The CDR3 region is CASSPQGTNQPQHF. CDR3 nucleotides: TGTGCCAGTAGTCCACAGGGAACTAATCAGCCCCAGCATTTT.

This chain joins TRBV19 and TRBJ1-1, with TRBD1 as a possible D gene (6 bases). The V gene's germline CDR1 is LNHDA and CDR2 SQIVND (reference sequence). This CDR3 spans 16 amino acids. Trimming cost V 3 bases and J 2 bases, with 16 bases left between them. This CDR3 is CASSITGILANTEAFF. The CDR3 region has the DNA TGTGCCAGTAGTATCACAGGGATCCTGGCAAACACTGAAGCTTTCTTT.

Only one count was recorded for this clone. The chain recombines TRBV10-3 with TRBJ1-1, with TRBD1 matching 9 bases. Losses at the gene ends were 6 bases for V and 9 bases for J; bases not matched to a gene: 11. This CDR3 is 14 amino acids long. Per the germline V gene, CDR1 is ENHRY and CDR2 is SYGVKD. In DNA, the CDR3 is TGTGCCATCAGAGGACCGGGACAGGGTTCACAAGCTTTCTTT. It codes for CAIRGPGQGSQAFF.

The V gene is TRBV3-1 (or the pseudogene TRBV3-2), the J gene TRBJ2-2; possibly TRBD2 for D (6 bases). CDR3 length: 15 amino acids. The V and J ends lost 1 base and 5 bases respectively, with 11 bases between them. Germline CDR1 and CDR2: LGHDT and YNNKEL (reference sequence). CDR3 nucleotides: TGTGCCAGCAGCCAAGCGTCGGGGAGGACCGGGGAGCTGTTTTTT. It is translated as CASSQASGRTGELFF.

The chain carries TRBV7-2 and TRBJ2-1; maybe TRBD2 (6 bases). The V end lost 5 bases, the J end lost 0 bases, and 14 bases lay between the germline ends. The CDR3 consists of 16 residues. Per the germline V gene, CDR1 is SGHTA and CDR2 is FQGNSA. The CDR3 sequence: CASSPPRGVSYNEQFF. In DNA, the CDR3 is TGTGCCAGCAGCCCCCCACGCGGGGTCTCCTACAATGAGCAGTTCTTC.

As DNA, the CDR3 is TGTGCCAGCAGCTCGCAAGGGGGAACTGAAGCTTTCTTT. This sequence encodes CASSSQGGTEAFF. The rearrangement links TRBV7-2 to TRBJ1-1, with D maybe TRBD1 (6 bases). With 4 bases removed from V and 5 bases from J, the gap between germline ends came to 11 bases. The CDR3 is 13 residues long. Germline CDR1 and CDR2: SGHTA and FQGNSA.

The rearrangement joins TRBV19 to TRBJ1-4, with TRBD1 as a possible D gene (5 bases). The CDR3 is made up of 16 amino acids. CDR1 is LNHDA, CDR2 SQIVND, per germline (reference sequence). Trimming left V 6 bases short and J 4 bases short, with 18 bases between. CDR3 nucleotides: TGTGCCAGTAGGGGGCCCCGGACGGATAGTAATGAAAAACTGTTTTTT. As protein: CASRGPRTDSNEKLFF. Variable domain in full (rest from reference TRBV19 and TRBJ1-4): DGGITQSPKYLFRKEGQNVTLSCEQNLNHDAMYWYRQDPGQGLRLIYYSQIVNDFQKGDIAEGYSVSREKKESFPLTVTSAQKNPTAFYLCASRGPRTDSNEKLFFGSGTQLSVL.

The chain combines TRBV5-1 with TRBJ1-2; 12 nucleotides match TRBD1. The germline V gene has CDR1 SGHRS and CDR2 YFSETQ. This CDR3 is 15 amino acids long. V shed 4 bases, J shed 7 bases, and the junction held 8 bases outside the gene matches. For the CDR3, the DNA is TGCGCCAGCAGCCCGGGACAGGGGGCAGTTGGTGGCTACACCTTC. Protein sequence: CASSPGQGAVGGYTF.

The gene calls are TRBV9 and TRBJ1-1, with D unclear. CDR3 size: 14 residues. V lost 4 bases to trimming and J lost 5 bases, with 15 bases between them. Germline V gene sequence: CDR1 SGDLS, CDR2 YYNGEE. The chain's CDR3 is CASSPHGERTEAFF. The CDR3 DNA reads as TGTGCCAGCAGCCCCCACGGAGAAAGGACTGAAGCTTTCTTT.

V gene TRBV28 combines with J gene TRBJ2-5; 12 nucleotides align to TRBD2. The trim removed 6 bases at V and 3 bases at J, leaving 8 bases unmatched. Germline CDR1 reads MDHEN; CDR2 reads SYDVKM. There are 16 residues in the CDR3. CDR3: CASRTGLAGNKETQYF. Written as DNA, the CDR3 is TGTGCCAGCAGAACTGGACTAGCGGGGAATAAAGAGACCCAGTACTTC.

This chain links TRBV29-1 with TRBJ2-3; D gene ambiguous. CDR1 is SQVTM, CDR2 ANQGSEA, per germline. The CDR3 loop spans 12 amino acids. V was cut by 7 bases and J by 4 bases, with 12 bases left in between. CDR3 protein: CSAPYGSDTQYF. CDR3 nucleotide sequence: TGCAGCGCGCCATACGGTTCAGATACGCAGTATTTT.

This chain connects TRBV5-4 to TRBJ1-2; 7 nucleotides line up with TRBD1. The CDR3 is made up of 15 amino acids. Germline lookup yields CDR1 SGHNT and CDR2 YYREEE (reference sequence). Germline trimming cut 5 bases from V and 7 bases from J; bases unmatched to any gene: 14. The DNA of the CDR3 is TGTGCCAGCAGGGGGACAGAGGAATTTTTAGGTGGCTACACCTTC. Translating gives CASRGTEEFLGGYTF.

The J gene is TRBJ1-2, the V gene TRBV18; tentatively, D is TRBD1 (6 bases). CDR1 and CDR2 (germline): KGHSH, LQKENI. The CDR3 covers 15 residues. Trimming stripped 2 bases from V and 6 bases from J, with 16 bases between. This CDR3 reads CASSPNRDVADGYTF. The CDR3 nucleotides are TGTGCCAGCTCACCAAACAGGGATGTGGCGGATGGCTACACCTTC.

This clone was seen once. The chain recombines TRBV3-1 (or the pseudogene TRBV3-2) with TRBJ2-7, with a weak D call TRBD1 (6 bases). Germline CDR1 LGHDT, CDR2 YNNKEL (reference sequence). The V end was cut by 1 base, the J end by 4 bases, with 14 bases between. This CDR3 comprises 15 residues. This chain's CDR3 is CASSQAQGIGYEQYF. CDR3 coding DNA: TGTGCCAGCAGCCAAGCGCAGGGGATCGGGTACGAGCAGTACTTC.

V usage is TRBV3-1 (or the pseudogene TRBV3-2) and J usage is TRBJ2-7; D might be TRBD1 (6 bases). The CDR3 is 16 residues long. Germline V gene data show CDR1 as LGHDT and CDR2 as YNNKEL (reference sequence). With 1 base removed from V and 3 bases from J, the gap between germline ends came to 16 bases. The CDR3 DNA follows: TGTGCCAGCAGCCAAGGTTCTGGGGGCCGTTACTACGAGCAGTACTTC. It yields the protein CASSQGSGGRYYEQYF.

This chain links TRBV7-9 with TRBJ1-1; D possibly corresponds to TRBD1 (5 bases). The germline V and J ends were trimmed by 5 bases and 2 bases, with 15 bases remaining between them. This CDR3 has 15 amino acids. The germline gives CDR1 SEHNR, CDR2 FQNEAQ (reference sequence). In DNA, the CDR3 is TGTGCCAGCAGCGGAGCCCCAGGGTACAACACTGAAGCTTTCTTT. The encoded protein is CASSGAPGYNTEAFF.

In its sample, this clone was seen once. The chain uses TRBV5-1 and TRBJ2-7, with D perhaps TRBD1 (5 bases). The CDR3 is 12 residues long. The germline V gene encodes CDR1 SGHRS and CDR2 YFSETQ. The germline V and J ends were trimmed by 4 bases and 3 bases, with 8 bases remaining between them. The CDR3 DNA is TGCGCCAGCAGCGGGGCCGGCTACGAGCAGTACTTC. Encoded protein: CASSGAGYEQYF.

V and J are TRBV18 and TRBJ2-3; 10 nucleotides match TRBD1. The length of the CDR3 is 20 residues. Trimming took 2 bases from V and 0 from J; bases not matched to a gene: 14. Germline CDR1 is KGHSH and CDR2 is LQKENI. This CDR3 is CASSPARTGGNEKSTDTQYF. CDR3 nucleotide sequence: TGTGCCAGCTCACCAGCTCGGACAGGGGGAAATGAAAAAAGCACAGATACGCAGTATTTT.

The chain is built from TRBV4-2 and TRBJ1-3; a possible D gene is TRBD1 (5 bases). The CDR3 runs 16 residues. V lost 2 bases and J 0 bases, leaving 11 bases between the germline ends. Germline loops: CDR1 LGHNA, CDR2 YNFKEQ. The CDR3, as DNA: TGTGCCAGCAGCCAACAGGGAAAACCCTCTGGAAACACCATATATTTT. Its translation: CASSQQGKPSGNTIYF.

This sequence joins TRBV4-1 and TRBJ2-5, with D uncertain. Germline V gene data show CDR1 as MGHRA and CDR2 as YSYEKL. Between the trimmed V and J ends, which lost 1 base and 5 bases, there was a span of 8 bases. The CDR3 has 13 amino acids. The CDR3 DNA sequence: TGCGCCAGCAGCCAAGTACTCAGGGAGACCCAGTACTTC. This gives the protein CASSQVLRETQYF.

The chain links TRBV5-1 to TRBJ2-3, with a tentative D call TRBD2 (7 bases). V lost 4 bases to trimming and J lost 4 bases, with 19 bases between them. The CDR3 is 16 amino acids. Germline assignment: CDR1 SGHRS and CDR2 YFSETQ. The CDR3: CASSPHRGGAADTQYF. CDR3 bases: TGCGCCAGCAGCCCGCACCGCGGGGGCGCCGCAGATACGCAGTATTTT.

CDR3 amino acids: CASSAMNTEAFF. The CDR3 DNA reads TGTGCCAGCTCAGCTATGAACACTGAAGCTTTCTTT. V usage is TRBV18 and J usage is TRBJ1-1; D ambiguous. Trimming cost V 5 bases and J 0 bases, with 4 bases left between them. Germline V lookup: CDR1 KGHSH, CDR2 LQKENI. This CDR3 contains 12 residues. The full variable domain, with the rest looked up from reference TRBV18 and TRBJ1-1, is NAGVMQNPRHLVRRRGQEARLRCSPMKGHSHVYWYRQLPEEGLKFMVYLQKENIIDESGMPKERFSAEFPKEGPSILRIQQVVRGDSAAYFCASSAMNTEAFFGQGTRLTVV.